The entry below gives a single TCR beta chain sequence along with its context. Additional DNA sequences in this sample encode the identical CDR3. This specimen belongs to a study of shared clonotypes between healthy human individuals. The repertoire was sequenced with immunoSEQ multiplex PCR; TCRdb's copy has only in-frame clones and lacks some. The sample includes approximately 2.1 million clones, 85% to 95% of them seen just once. The specimen was naive CD4+ T cells from PBMCs. The subset was: CD45RA+ positively selected. The clonotype comes from a man younger than 35 in good health. Some clones in this sample may be carry-over from other donors' samples.

The CDR3 bases are TGTGCCAGCTCACAAGGCCCGAACTATGGCTACACCTTC. Translated: CASSQGPNYGYTF. The chain recombines TRBV18 with TRBJ1-2, with D unclear. The germline CDR1 and CDR2 sequences are KGHSH and LQKENI. There are 13 residues in the CDR3. Trimming cost V 4 bases and J 2 bases, with 8 bases left between them.